The source of this T cell receptor beta chain is a study of blood T cells in healthy people across ages. Study-wide points: More naive CD4+ cells and higher diversity marked long-lived donors relative to aged donors. With naive T cell percentage, TCR beta diversity showed a strong correlation.

A second 7 to 11 cycle PCR used barcoded and J-beta primers. MiXCR was run by TCRdb on the 5' RACE reads, yielding one entry per CDR3 protein. Here the sample spans fewer than 2,000,000 distinct CDR3 sequences, about two fifths being singletons. This clonotype was counted once. The antigen is not known. One end of the junction does not line up with germline, which may come from a read error. CDR3 size: 11 residues. CDR1 is SGHTA and CDR2 is FQGTGA in the germline V gene. Sample: blood. The receptor was derived from a human donor in good health. The chain uses TRBV7-3 and TRBJ2-1; no clear D. The CDR3 reads CTSSSLNEQFF. The DNA for the CDR3 is TGTACCAGCAGCTCGCTAAATGAGCAGTTCTTC.